These 5 T cell receptor beta chains were sequenced from one sample in a study of blood T cell repertoires in COVID-19. Produced via immunoSEQ multiplex PCR; TCRdb's table is partial and in-frame only. The data show 100,000 to 120,000 clones, roughly 81% seen once. The sequenced sample was peripheral blood. Receptor source: a man aged 35 to 55 with acute or convalescent COVID-19.

The chain uses TRBV5-1 and TRBJ2-6, with 11 bases that match TRBD1. With 1 base clipped from V and 0 bases from J, the junction kept 6 bases outside the gene matches. From germline, CDR1 is SGHRS and CDR2 YFSETQ. The CDR3 contains 19 residues. CDR3 coding DNA: TGCGCCAGCAGCTTGCCCCGGGACAGGGGGGACTCTGGGGCCAACGTCCTGACTTTC. Protein sequence: CASSLPRDRGDSGANVLTF.

The V call is TRBV11-2, the J call TRBJ2-7, with 12 bases aligning to TRBD1. The ends lost 2 bases at V and 12 bases at J; junction bases unmatched: 14. Germline V lookup: CDR1 SGHAT, CDR2 FQNNGV. There are 16 residues in the CDR3. The DNA of the CDR3 is TGTGCCAGCAGCTTAACTGGTGGGACAGGGGGCGCAAGGCTGTACTTC. Translation: CASSLTGGTGGARLYF.

The rearrangement links TRBV5-3 to TRBJ1-2; D gene unclear. TRBV5-3 is placed among ORFs of uncertain function. With 5 bases removed from V and 5 bases from J, the gap between germline ends came to 16 bases. There are 14 residues in the CDR3. The DNA of the CDR3 is TGTGCCAGAAGAATGGCACCAGGTCCGTATGGCTACACCTTC. Protein: CARRMAPGPYGYTF.

This clone has a handful of counts. The CDR3 nucleotides are TGTGCCAGCAGCCTTCTGAGGACAGGTTCCTACGAGCAGTACTTC. It specifies CASSLLRTGSYEQYF. V usage is TRBV16 and J usage is TRBJ2-7; TRBD1 aligns across 7 bases. V lost 4 bases, J lost 1 base, and 7 bases stayed unmatched. The CDR3 totals 15 residues. Per the germline V gene, CDR1 is KGHSY and CDR2 is FQNENV.

The chain joins TRBV30 to TRBJ2-2; TRBD1 matches at 9 bases. V gave up 2 bases and J gave up 5 bases; unmatched junction bases: 12. Germline V gives CDR1 GTSNPN, CDR2 SVGIG (reference sequence). There are 17 residues in the CDR3. CDR3 amino acids: CAWSRRTGTGYTGELFF. CDR3 nucleotides: TGTGCCTGGAGTCGAAGGACCGGGACAGGGTATACCGGGGAGCTGTTTTTT.